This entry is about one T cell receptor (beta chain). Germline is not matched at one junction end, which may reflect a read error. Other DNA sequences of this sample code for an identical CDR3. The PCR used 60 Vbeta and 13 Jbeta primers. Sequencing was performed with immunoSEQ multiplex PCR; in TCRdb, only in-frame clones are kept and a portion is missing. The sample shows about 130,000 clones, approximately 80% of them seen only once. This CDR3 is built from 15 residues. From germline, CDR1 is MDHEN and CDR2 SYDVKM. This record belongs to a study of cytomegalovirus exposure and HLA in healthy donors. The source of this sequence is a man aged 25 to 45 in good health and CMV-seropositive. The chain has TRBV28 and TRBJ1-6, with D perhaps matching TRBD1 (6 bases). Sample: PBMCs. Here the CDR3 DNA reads TGTGCCAGCAGCCCCGGGACACTTAATAATTCACCCCTCCACTTC. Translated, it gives CASSPGTLNNSPLHF.